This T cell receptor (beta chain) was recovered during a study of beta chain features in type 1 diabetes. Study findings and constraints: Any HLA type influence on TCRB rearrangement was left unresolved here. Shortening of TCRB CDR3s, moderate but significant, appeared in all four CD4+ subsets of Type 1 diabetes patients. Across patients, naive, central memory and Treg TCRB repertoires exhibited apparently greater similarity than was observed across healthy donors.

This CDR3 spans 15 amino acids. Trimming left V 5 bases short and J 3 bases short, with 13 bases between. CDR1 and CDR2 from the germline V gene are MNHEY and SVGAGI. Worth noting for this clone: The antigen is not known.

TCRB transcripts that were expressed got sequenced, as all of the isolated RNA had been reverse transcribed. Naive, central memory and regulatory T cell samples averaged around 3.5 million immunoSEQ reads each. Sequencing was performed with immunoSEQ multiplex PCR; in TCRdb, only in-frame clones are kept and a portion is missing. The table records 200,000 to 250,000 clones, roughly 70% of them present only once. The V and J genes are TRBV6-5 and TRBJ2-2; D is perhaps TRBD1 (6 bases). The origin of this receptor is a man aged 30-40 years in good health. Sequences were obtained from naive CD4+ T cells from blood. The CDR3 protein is CASSTGQLDTGELFF. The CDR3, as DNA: TGTGCCAGCAGTACCGGACAGCTTGACACCGGGGAGCTGTTTTTT.